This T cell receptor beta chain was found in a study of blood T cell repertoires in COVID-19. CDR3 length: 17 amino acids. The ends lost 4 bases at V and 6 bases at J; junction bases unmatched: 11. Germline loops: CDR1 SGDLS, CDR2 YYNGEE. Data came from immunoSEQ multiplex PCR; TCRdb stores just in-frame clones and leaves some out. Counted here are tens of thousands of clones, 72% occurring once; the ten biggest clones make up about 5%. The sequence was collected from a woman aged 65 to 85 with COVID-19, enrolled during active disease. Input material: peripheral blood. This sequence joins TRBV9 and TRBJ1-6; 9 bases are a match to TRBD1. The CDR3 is CASSSRPGQGSNSPLHF. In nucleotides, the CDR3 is TGTGCCAGCAGCTCCCGACCGGGACAGGGATCTAATTCACCCCTCCACTTT. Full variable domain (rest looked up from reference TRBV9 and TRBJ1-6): DSGVTQTPKHLITATGQRVTLRCSPRSGDLSVYWYQQSLDQGLQFLIQYYNGEERAKGNILERFSAQQFPDLHSELNLSSLELGDSALYFCASSSRPGQGSNSPLHFGNGTRLTVT.